The 23 T cell receptor beta chains below come from one sample, sequenced in a study of cytomegalovirus exposure and HLA in healthy donors. 60 Vbeta and 13 Jbeta primers were used in PCR. The protocol was immunoSEQ multiplex PCR, while the TCRdb copy is restricted to in-frame clones and leaves out a portion. The data hold about 97,000 clones, with around three quarters observed a single time. Sequenced sample: PBMCs. These receptors were taken from a male donor in good health and CMV-seropositive.

The chain carries TRBV19 and TRBJ1-2; TRBD1 is a possible D gene (6 bases). Germline loops: CDR1 LNHDA, CDR2 SQIVND (reference sequence). V lost 5 bases and J 7 bases, leaving 20 bases between the germline ends. The CDR3 sequence is 15 residues long. The CDR3 nucleotides are TGTGCCAGTAGTCTCACAGGGCCTATCCGCCTTGGCTACACCTTC. It encodes CASSLTGPIRLGYTF.

This clone was detected once. The chain joins TRBV30 to TRBJ1-4; a possible D gene is TRBD1 (6 bases). This CDR3 is built from 13 residues. Trimming removed 6 bases from V and 8 bases from J, with 16 bases in between. Looked up from germline, CDR1 is GTSNPN and CDR2 is SVGIG (reference sequence). CDR3 amino acids: CACNRDNEEKLFF. The CDR3 bases are TGTGCCTGCAACCGGGACAATGAGGAAAAACTGTTTTTT.

With regard to this clone: In the same sample, other DNA sequences code for this CDR3. The chain uses TRBV30 and TRBJ1-2, with D perhaps matching TRBD1 (5 bases). Germline CDR1 and CDR2: GTSNPN and SVGIG (reference sequence). Between the trimmed V and J ends, which lost 1 base and 0 bases, there was a span of 6 bases. The CDR3 consists of 13 residues. CDR3 in DNA: TGTGCCTGGAGTGGACAGTCTAACTATGGCTACACCTTC. Encoded protein: CAWSGQSNYGYTF. The full variable domain, with the rest looked up from reference TRBV30 and TRBJ1-2, is SQTIHQWPATLVQPVGSPLSLECTVEGTSNPNLYWYRQAAGRGLQLLFYSVGIGQISSEVPQNLSASRPQDRQFILSSKKLLLSDSGFYLCAWSGQSNYGYTFGSGTRLTVV.

This chain uses TRBV5-4 with TRBJ2-7; 7 bases agree with TRBD1. The trim removed 4 bases at V and 0 bases at J, leaving 4 bases unmatched. Germline V gene sequence: CDR1 SGHNT, CDR2 YYREEE (reference sequence). This CDR3 has 14 amino acids. CDR3 DNA: TGTGCCAGCAGCCTACAGGGGTCCTCCTACGAGCAGTACTTC. This translates into CASSLQGSSYEQYF.

This sequence joins TRBV6-4 and TRBJ2-3, with 7 bases aligning to TRBD1. Trimming at V came to 4 bases and at J to 1 base, leaving 5 bases not matched to a gene. The germline V gene encodes CDR1 MRHNA and CDR2 SNTAGT. The CDR3 runs 15 residues. CDR3 sequence (DNA): TGTGCCAGCAGTGCTCACAGGGGCGGCACAGATACGCAGTATTTT. Translation gives CASSAHRGGTDTQYF.

The V gene is TRBV5-5, the J gene TRBJ2-7, with 7 bases matching TRBD1. The CDR3 totals 13 residues. V gave up 4 bases and J gave up 5 bases; unmatched junction bases: 6. CDR1 and CDR2 (germline): SGHKS, YYEKEE (reference sequence). The CDR3 reads CASSHRTGHEQYF. CDR3 nucleotide sequence: TGTGCCAGCAGCCATCGGACAGGCCACGAGCAGTACTTC.

This CDR3 is CASSKTGFGYTF. CDR3 coding DNA: TGTGCCAGTAGTAAGACAGGGTTTGGCTACACCTTC. This sequence joins TRBV19 and TRBJ1-2; TRBD1 matches at 7 bases. CDR3 length equals 12 residues. Germline V lookup: CDR1 LNHDA, CDR2 SQIVND (reference sequence). The junction had 3 bases not matched to a gene; V was cut back by 4 bases and J by 7 bases.

There are a few counts of this clone. The V and J genes are TRBV6-5 and TRBJ2-7; 9 bases match TRBD2. The CDR3 covers 15 residues. The germline V gene has CDR1 MNHEY and CDR2 SVGAGI. The V segment lost 2 bases and the J segment 1 base; nucleotides outside the gene matches: 3. The DNA for the CDR3 is TGTGCCAGCAGTTACAGAGCGGGGGGTTCCTACGAGCAGTACTTC. It translates to CASSYRAGGSYEQYF.

The chain couples TRBV4-2 to TRBJ1-1, with TRBD1 matching 7 bases. Germline CDR1 and CDR2: LGHNA and YNFKEQ. The CDR3 loop spans 17 amino acids. V trimming: 0 bases; J trimming: 5 bases; junction bases outside the gene matches: 12. The CDR3 spells CASSQEVEGASWTEAFF. The CDR3, as DNA: TGTGCCAGCAGCCAAGAAGTGGAGGGGGCGTCTTGGACTGAAGCTTTCTTT.

The CDR3 protein is CASSATGDYEQYF. As DNA, the CDR3 is TGTGCCAGCAGCGCCACAGGGGACTACGAGCAGTACTTC. The chain uses TRBV5-8 and TRBJ2-7, with 7 bases matching TRBD1. CDR1 is SGHTS, CDR2 YDEGEE, per germline. CDR3 length equals 13 residues. The V gene end was trimmed by 4 bases and the J gene end by 3 bases; junction bases not matched to a gene: 4. Using reference TRBV5-8 and TRBJ2-7 for the parts outside the CDR3, the full variable domain is EAGVTQSPTHLIKTRGQQATLRCSPISGHTSVYWYQQALGLGLQFLLWYDEGEERNRGNFPPRFSGRQFPNYSSELNVNALELEDSALYLCASSATGDYEQYFGPGTRLTVT.

J is TRBJ2-1 and V is TRBV30, with 8 bases lining up with TRBD2. The germline V gene encodes CDR1 GTSNPN and CDR2 SVGIG (reference sequence). The junction had 7 bases not matched to a gene; V was cut back by 5 bases and J by 4 bases. The CDR3 has 14 amino acids. CDR3: CAWGTRGVYNEQFF. The CDR3 region has the DNA TGTGCCTGGGGGACTAGGGGGGTGTACAATGAGCAGTTCTTC. The whole variable domain, remainder taken from reference TRBV30 and TRBJ2-1, is SQTIHQWPATLVQPVGSPLSLECTVEGTSNPNLYWYRQAAGRGLQLLFYSVGIGQISSEVPQNLSASRPQDRQFILSSKKLLLSDSGFYLCAWGTRGVYNEQFFGPGTRLTVL.

J is TRBJ1-2 and V is TRBV4-3; 9 bases line up with TRBD1. The CDR3 contains 14 residues. The V segment lost 1 base and the J segment 8 bases; nucleotides outside the gene matches: 5. Germline V lookup: CDR1 LGHNA, CDR2 YSLEER. CDR3 sequence (DNA): TGCGCCAGCAGCCAAGGACAGGGGGGTTCCGGCTACACCTTC. Translating it yields CASSQGQGGSGYTF.

The chain uses TRBV19 and TRBJ1-5; 9 nucleotides align to TRBD1. The CDR3 runs 14 residues. From germline, CDR1 is LNHDA and CDR2 SQIVND (reference sequence). Trimming at V came to 4 bases and at J to 4 bases, leaving 2 bases not matched to a gene. The CDR3: CASSTGQGNQPQHF. The CDR3 DNA follows: TGTGCCAGTAGTACCGGACAGGGGAATCAGCCCCAGCATTTT. Filled out from reference TRBV19 and TRBJ1-5, the complete variable domain reads DGGITQSPKYLFRKEGQNVTLSCEQNLNHDAMYWYRQDPGQGLRLIYYSQIVNDFQKGDIAEGYSVSREKKESFPLTVTSAQKNPTAFYLCASSTGQGNQPQHFGDGTRLSIL.

Written as DNA, the CDR3 is TGCGCCAGCAGCTTGTCGACAACCTCCACAGATACGCAGTATTTT. It is translated as CASSLSTTSTDTQYF. This chain uses TRBV5-1 with TRBJ2-3; D not resolved. Trimming took 1 base from V and 2 from J, leaving 11 bases between them. The CDR3 length is 15 residues. Germline V gene sequence: CDR1 SGHRS, CDR2 YFSETQ.

This sequence joins TRBV5-3 and TRBJ1-5, with 7 positions matching TRBD1. TRBV5-3 is filed as an ORF, its function uncertain. V shed 4 bases and J 0 bases; nucleotides not matched to a gene: 4. This CDR3 has 15 amino acids. The CDR3: CARSLTGSSNQPQHF. CDR3 coding DNA: TGTGCCAGAAGCCTGACAGGGTCTAGCAATCAGCCCCAGCATTTT.

This chain links TRBV7-9 with TRBJ2-3, with a possible D match to TRBD2 (6 bases). Germline values: CDR1 SEHNR, CDR2 FQNEAQ (reference sequence). This CDR3 spans 13 amino acids. V was pared by 8 bases and J by 0 bases, with 9 bases between. The chain's CDR3 is CASGGSSTDTQYF. CDR3 in DNA: TGTGCCAGCGGGGGGTCAAGCACAGATACGCAGTATTTT.

The chain has TRBV7-2 and TRBJ2-2, with D perhaps matching TRBD2 (5 bases). Looked up from germline, CDR1 is SGHTA and CDR2 is FQGNSA. The CDR3 runs to 15 residues. Between the trimmed V and J ends, which lost 2 bases and 6 bases, there was a span of 13 bases. The DNA for the CDR3 is TGTGCCAGCAGCTTATTGCTAGCTGACTCCGGGGAGCTGTTTTTT. It codes for CASSLLLADSGELFF.

V is TRBV4-1 and J is TRBJ2-1, with 7 nucleotides matching TRBD2. The CDR3 has 15 amino acids. The junction had 5 bases not matched to a gene; V was cut back by 1 base and J by 5 bases. Germline CDR1 MGHRA, CDR2 YSYEKL. CDR3 protein: CASSQVGEGNNEQFF. CDR3 bases: TGCGCCAGCAGCCAAGTCGGGGAGGGGAACAATGAGCAGTTCTTC.

This sequence joins TRBV9 and TRBJ2-7, with 7 bases fitting TRBD1. Germline CDR1 is SGDLS and CDR2 is YYNGEE. The CDR3 loop spans 16 amino acids. Trimming removed 0 bases from V and 3 bases from J; junction bases left unmatched: 9. CDR3 sequence reads: CASSVAEGAQDYEQYF. CDR3 in DNA: TGTGCCAGCAGCGTAGCTGAGGGGGCGCAGGACTACGAGCAGTACTTC.

The sample holds one count of this clone. The rearrangement uses TRBV27 and TRBJ1-6; 7 bases fit TRBD1. The CDR3 is 17 residues long. CDR1 is MNHEY, CDR2 SMNVEV, per germline (reference sequence). The V gene end was trimmed by 5 bases and the J gene end by 9 bases; junction bases not matched to a gene: 16. This CDR3 is CASSLRQGAPFGSPLHF. Written as DNA, the CDR3 is TGTGCCAGCAGTCTGAGACAGGGTGCGCCTTTTGGTTCACCCCTCCACTTT.

The V gene is TRBV12-5, the J gene TRBJ1-1, with a weak D call TRBD1 (5 bases). The CDR3 is 12 amino acids. CDR1 and CDR2 from the germline V gene are LGHNT and FRNRAP. Trimming removed 6 bases from V and 6 bases from J, with 11 bases in between. CDR3 nucleotide sequence: TGTGCTAGTGGCATAGACAGATCTGAAGCTTTCTTT. Its translation: CASGIDRSEAFF.

This chain uses TRBV7-3 with TRBJ1-2, with D possibly being TRBD1 (5 bases). This CDR3 is built from 13 residues. V was cut by 0 bases and J by 3 bases, with 5 bases left in between. The germline V gene has CDR1 SGHTA and CDR2 FQGTGA. CDR3 sequence: CASSLTGDYGYTF. The CDR3, as DNA: TGTGCCAGCAGCTTAACAGGGGACTATGGCTACACCTTC.

The rearrangement joins TRBV5-1 to TRBJ2-2; 7 bases are shared with TRBD1. The ends lost 6 bases at V and 0 bases at J; junction bases unmatched: 2. This CDR3 is built from 14 residues. From germline, CDR1 is SGHRS and CDR2 YFSETQ. CDR3 sequence: CASTGTANTGELFF. The CDR3 nucleotides read TGCGCCAGCACAGGGACAGCGAACACCGGGGAGCTGTTTTTT.